This TCR beta chain originates from a study of T cell repertoires in cytomegalovirus infection (dated by TCRdb to between 2019 and 2020). Study-wide context: Recently identified HLA-C-restricted CMV epitopes, whose presentation resists viral immunomodulation, were targeted by peptide stimulations together with well-studied HLA-B-restricted epitopes. The HLA type of each donor mattered for the analysis, because public TCR beta signatures pointed to carriage of CMV infection along with the matching HLA type. Broader findings and caveats from the paper: Carriers of CMV infection plus the relevant HLA type were discriminated by the cumulative frequency of public TCR beta family members in the study cohort and in an independent approximately 360-donor cohort. The ex vivo response was dominated by HLA-C-restricted CMV-specific TCR beta clonotypes, which also provided the single most frequent clonotype in two of eight donors.

The CDR3, cysteine through phenylalanine, is 14 amino acids long. CDR3 DNA is the only sequence kept; it has 42 bases, read in frame from the first base. Taken from the germline V gene (reference sequence), the CDR1 and CDR2 loops are LGHDT and YNNKEL. V gives up 1 base and J gives up 8 bases, and the segment between their germline ends measures 12 bases. Turning to this clonotype: Which antigen it targets is not known. Base qualities are missing; no much larger clone stands one base away.

Sequencing was performed on an Illumina HiSeq 1500. The raw public data were reprocessed by TCRdb itself: fastp quality trimming at Q25, MiXCR clonotype calling, in-frame beta chains only. Entries are consolidated by CDR3 protein sequence, retaining the most common genes and DNA. The sample table shows 900,000 to 950,000 distinct CDR3 sequences, and approximately 32% are seen once. In total, the top ten clones hold around an eighth of the sample. In the paper's terms, the treatment or condition label means: in vitro stimulation with specific CMV peptide epitopes to enrich CMV-specific T cells. This material consisted of cultured CD8+ T cells from PBMCs, taken from culture after CMV antigen stimulation. This sequence originates from a human donor in good health (CMV status not recorded). Some clones in this sample may be carry-over from other donors' samples. The rearrangement joined TRBV3-1 to TRBJ2-1, with no confidently assigned D gene. The nucleotide sequence reads TGTGCCAGCAGCCAAGTCGGAAGGGTTGATGAGCAGTTCTTC. It specifies CASSQVGRVDEQFF.